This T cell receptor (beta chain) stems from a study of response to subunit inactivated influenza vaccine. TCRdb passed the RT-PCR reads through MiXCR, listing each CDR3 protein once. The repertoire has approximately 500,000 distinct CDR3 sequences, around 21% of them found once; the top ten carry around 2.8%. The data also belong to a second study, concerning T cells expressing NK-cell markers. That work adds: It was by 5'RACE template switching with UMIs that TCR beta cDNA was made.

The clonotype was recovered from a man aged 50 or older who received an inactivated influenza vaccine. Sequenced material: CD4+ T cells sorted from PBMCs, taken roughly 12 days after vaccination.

The CDR3 reads CASSESWTGGERGNTGELFF. In nucleotides, the CDR3 is TGCGCCAGCAGTGAGTCGTGGACAGGGGGCGAGCGGGGGAACACCGGGGAGCTGTTTTTT. This chain joins TRBV10-2 and TRBJ2-2; 11 bases fit TRBD1. The CDR3 runs 20 residues. Looked up from germline, CDR1 is WSHSY and CDR2 is SAAADI. Unmatched junction bases numbered 10, after V lost 0 bases and J lost 1 base.